The clone carrying this T cell receptor (beta chain) was picked up one time. Its cognate antigen is unknown. These data belong to a study of type 1 regulatory T cells. About the study: An in vitro protocol generated T-allo10, a Tr1-enriched, alloantigen-specific CD4 T cell product.

TCRdb re-called the reads through MiXCR, storing one row per CDR3 protein. The sample shows about 24,000 distinct CDR3 sequences, about two thirds of them seen only once. Germline V lookup: CDR1 SEHNR, CDR2 FQNEAQ (reference sequence). Trimming left V 3 bases short and J 0 bases short, with 10 bases between. The CDR3 runs to 15 residues. This TCR derives from a human donor in good health. The specimen was cultured T cells, either the whole culture or a sorted T cell fraction (not recorded which). Subset meaning: Tr1-enriched cell product generated in vitro against host alloantigens. The chain employs TRBV7-9 and TRBJ2-3; D is ambiguous. This CDR3 is CASSFWRSSTDTQYF. DNA of the CDR3: TGTGCCAGCAGCTTCTGGCGGTCAAGCACAGATACGCAGTATTTT.